This T cell receptor (beta chain) was captured by sequencing in a study of shared clonotypes between healthy human individuals. Sequencing was performed with immunoSEQ multiplex PCR; in TCRdb, only in-frame clones are kept and a portion is missing. Seen here are 2,500,000 or so clones, approximately 94% observed once, and the top ten hold 0.35% to 0.45%. The study's findings and limits: There were few donors, and this limited the genetic and exposure-history diversity represented.

Note on this clone: The antigen is unknown. Other DNA sequences in the sample encode the same CDR3.

The junction had 1 base not matched to a gene; V was cut back by 0 bases and J by 6 bases. The germline gives CDR1 SQVTM, CDR2 ANQGSEA. This CDR3 comprises 12 residues. Specimen: naive CD4+ T cells from PBMCs. Documented subset: CD45RA+ positively selected. The clonotype originates from a man between 18 and 35 years old in good health. Some clones in this sample may be carry-over from other donors' samples. The genes are TRBV29-1 and TRBJ1-2; 7 bases fit TRBD1. The chain's CDR3 is CSVEDQGDGYTF. CDR3 nucleotides: TGCAGCGTTGAAGATCAGGGGGATGGCTACACCTTC.